A single sample gave rise to the 21 T cell receptor beta chains below, sequenced in a study of T-cell reconstitution after alpha-beta-depleted transplantation in children (dated by TCRdb to between 2015 and 2016). The library was obtained by PCR. The data were produced on an Illumina HiSeq 2500. TCR libraries were prepared with molecular barcoding, using unique molecular identifiers to normalize TCRbeta repertoire quantification. In TCRdb, the public reads were trimmed at Q25 with fastp and aligned with MiXCR, with productive beta chains retained. Every entry covers one CDR3 protein and lists the most common genes and DNA from its rows. For this sample the table gives more than 550,000 distinct CDR3 sequences, of which about 11% were detected only once. Together, the top ten hold approximately 4.1% of the sample. The material was PBMCs from the stem cell graft donor, obtained from the stem cell graft. The origin of the receptors is a human donor who donated a stem cell graft to a child with acute myeloid leukemia.

The chain recombines TRBV12-3 or TRBV12-4 with TRBJ2-7; TRBD2 matches at 8 bases. The CDR3 length is 16 residues. After removal of 3 bases from V and 0 bases from J, the junction contained 7 bases not matched to a gene. The DNA of the CDR3 is TGTGCCAGCAGTTTGGGGAGCGGGAGCCTCTCCTACGAGCAGTACTTC. As protein: CASSLGSGSLSYEQYF.

The chain carries TRBV6-2 or TRBV6-3 and TRBJ2-1; TRBD1 matches at 9 bases. The V and J ends lost 6 bases and 8 bases, in that order; junction bases with no gene match: 11. Germline CDR1 is MNHEY and CDR2 is SVGEGT. The CDR3 runs to 15 residues. The CDR3 bases are TGTGCCAGCAGCCAGGGACAGGGCCTGAGTGATGAGCAGTTCTTC. It translates to CASSQGQGLSDEQFF.

This clonotype was seen only a few times. The genes are TRBV18 and TRBJ2-3, with 10 bases matching TRBD2. Germline CDR1 and CDR2: KGHSH and LQKENI. The CDR3 spans 14 residues. Germline trimming cut 8 bases from V and 2 bases from J; bases unmatched to any gene: 4. CDR3 region: CASGGLAATDTQYF. The CDR3 DNA is TGTGCCAGCGGAGGACTAGCGGCCACAGATACGCAGTATTTT.

This clonotype was observed at least ten times. The gene calls are TRBV20-1 and TRBJ2-3; tentative D call: TRBD1 (6 bases). Per the germline V gene, CDR1 is DFQATT and CDR2 is SNEGSKA (reference sequence). The CDR3 totals 13 residues. CDR3 in amino acids: CSKPGHPTDTQYF. The CDR3, as DNA: TGCAGCAAACCGGGACACCCCACAGATACGCAGTATTTT.

V is TRBV2 and J is TRBJ1-5; D unresolved. Germline V gene lookup returns CDR1 SNHLY and CDR2 FYNNEI. Trimming removed 4 bases from V and 2 bases from J, with 9 bases in between. The CDR3 is 14 amino acids. CDR3 residues: CASSVGLGNQPQHF. The CDR3 DNA reads as TGTGCCAGCAGTGTTGGACTGGGCAATCAGCCCCAGCATTTT.

This clonotype showed up just a few times. The V call is TRBV6-4, the J call TRBJ2-7; D is unresolved. The CDR3 has 10 residues. V lost 6 bases and J lost 3, with 3 bases in between. Germline V CDR1 and CDR2: MRHNA, SNTAGT. CDR3 in DNA: TGTGCCAGCAGAATCTACGAGCAGTACTTC. This gives the protein CASRIYEQYF.

The chain recombines TRBV2 with TRBJ2-5; D gene ambiguous. The CDR3 spans 12 residues. The V gene lost 7 bases and the J gene lost 2 bases, with 8 bases spanning the gap. Germline-derived CDR1 and CDR2 are SNHLY and FYNNEI. CDR3 coding DNA: TGTGCCAGCAAGGCGGATCAAGAGACCCAGTACTTC. Its protein product is CASKADQETQYF.

The chain employs TRBV21-1 and TRBJ2-1; TRBD1, the table's D call, lacks a check against the DNA. TRBV21-1 is noted as a pseudogene. The CDR3 is 8 amino acids. CDR3 loop: CASSWRGF. CDR3 nucleotide sequence: TGTGCCAGCAGCTGGAGAGGGTTC.

This clonotype was seen a few times. This rearrangement joins TRBV5-5 to TRBJ1-2; the match to TRBD1 covers 7 bases. In germline, CDR1 is SGHKS, CDR2 YYEKEE (reference sequence). The CDR3 runs 14 residues. The junction had 6 bases not matched to a gene; V was cut back by 4 bases and J by 3 bases. The CDR3 sequence is CASSPQTGYYGYTF. The CDR3 region has the DNA TGTGCCAGCAGCCCCCAGACAGGGTACTATGGCTACACCTTC.

This clonotype was detected a few times. The rearrangement joins TRBV27 to TRBJ2-2, with 8 bases matching TRBD1. After removal of 3 bases from V and 7 bases from J, the junction contained 7 bases not matched to a gene. Germline CDR1 reads MNHEY; CDR2 reads SMNVEV (reference sequence). The CDR3 extends over 15 amino acids. This CDR3 is CASSFVRGLGGELFF. In DNA, the CDR3 is TGTGCCAGCAGTTTTGTCAGGGGGCTGGGCGGGGAGCTGTTTTTT.

This clonotype was counted a few times. The chain has TRBV20-1 and TRBJ2-7; TRBD2 agrees at 10 bases. The CDR3 extends over 16 amino acids. The trim removed 4 bases at V and 3 bases at J, leaving 12 bases unmatched. Germline loops: CDR1 DFQATT, CDR2 SNEGSKA (reference sequence). The CDR3 loop reads CSAKSTSGTYNYEQYF. CDR3 in DNA: TGCAGTGCTAAGTCCACTAGCGGGACCTATAACTACGAGCAGTACTTC.

V is TRBV28 and J is TRBJ1-5; D perhaps matches TRBD1 (5 bases). The V gene's germline CDR1 is MDHEN and CDR2 SYDVKM. The ends were cut back, 8 bases at V and 7 bases at J, with 12 bases in the middle. The CDR3 contains 12 residues. The CDR3 region is CASYEGLQPQHF. CDR3 bases: TGTGCCAGCTATGAGGGGCTACAGCCCCAGCATTTT. The complete variable domain, with remaining parts taken from reference TRBV28 and TRBJ1-5, reads DVKVTQSSRYLVKRTGEKVFLECVQDMDHENMFWYRQDPGLGLRLIYFSYDVKMKEKGDIPEGYSVSREKKERFSLILESASTNQTSMYLCASYEGLQPQHFGDGTRLSIL.

This clonotype was counted only a few times. This chain links TRBV7-2 with TRBJ1-4; D is unclear. V was trimmed by 0 bases and J by 0 bases, leaving 8 bases between them. This CDR3 has 16 residues. Germline lookup yields CDR1 SGHTA and CDR2 FQGNSA. CDR3 coding DNA: TGTGCCAGCAGCTTAGCGCCGCCGGCAACTAATGAAAAACTGTTTTTT. Protein sequence: CASSLAPPATNEKLFF.

This clonotype was seen at least ten times. The chain combines TRBV7-9 with TRBJ2-5, with a weak D call TRBD1 (5 bases). The germline CDR1 and CDR2 sequences are SEHNR and FQNEAQ (reference sequence). The CDR3 has 13 amino acids. Trimming pared 5 bases from V and 5 bases from J, leaving 12 bases between. This chain's CDR3 is CASSPRVGETQYF. CDR3 in DNA: TGTGCCAGCAGCCCCAGGGTTGGGGAGACCCAGTACTTC.

J is TRBJ2-1 and V is TRBV11-3; 7 bases fit TRBD1. The V segment lost 4 bases and the J segment 10 bases; nucleotides outside the gene matches: 10. The CDR3 runs 14 residues. Germline CDR1 and CDR2: SGHNT and YENEEA. In DNA, the CDR3 is TGTGCCAGCAGCTCACGACAGGGCCAGAACGAGCAGTTCTTC. Translation gives CASSSRQGQNEQFF.

In this sample, this clonotype turned up a few times. This chain connects TRBV30 to TRBJ2-7, with a tentative D call TRBD2 (5 bases). The germline V gene encodes CDR1 GTSNPN and CDR2 SVGIG (reference sequence). V was shortened by 6 bases and J by 2 bases, with 14 bases between the two germline ends. The CDR3 sequence is 13 residues long. The CDR3 nucleotides are TGTGCCTGCCGGGGAGCTTCTACCTACGAGCAGTACTTC. It translates to CACRGASTYEQYF.

V gene TRBV20-1 combines with J gene TRBJ2-5, with unresolved D. Germline V gene data show CDR1 as DFQATT and CDR2 as SNEGSKA (reference sequence). The V gene lost 6 bases and the J gene lost 7 bases, with 15 bases spanning the gap. The CDR3 contains 12 residues. This chain's CDR3 is CSAPDLPGTQYF. CDR3 nucleotides: TGCAGTGCCCCCGACCTCCCAGGGACCCAGTACTTC.

This clonotype has at least ten counts. The chain couples TRBV7-2 to TRBJ2-1, with D possibly being TRBD1 or TRBD2 (7 bases each). Per germline, CDR1 SGHTA and CDR2 FQGNSA. The CDR3 totals 16 residues. V lost 5 bases, J lost 3 bases, and 17 bases lay in between. The CDR3 spells CASSRGGGDIYNEQFF. The DNA for the CDR3 is TGTGCCAGCAGCCGGGGAGGGGGCGATATCTACAATGAGCAGTTCTTC.

This clonotype was observed once. DNA for the CDR3: TGCAGTGCCGGGGGCAGGAGGGCCACTGAAGCTTTCTTT. Translation gives CSAGGRRATEAFF. The chain links TRBV20-1 to TRBJ1-1; the D gene is possibly TRBD1 (6 bases). CDR1 is DFQATT and CDR2 is SNEGSKA in the germline V gene (reference sequence). Between the trimmed V and J ends, which lost 6 bases and 4 bases, there was a span of 15 bases. CDR3 length: 13 residues.

There are a few counts of this clonotype. The chain carries TRBV5-4 and TRBJ2-6; D uncertain. Germline CDR1 reads SGHNT; CDR2 reads YYREEE (reference sequence). CDR3 length equals 14 residues. The germline V and J ends were trimmed by 6 bases and 0 bases, with 7 bases remaining between them. CDR3 in amino acids: CASNANSGANVLTF. In DNA form, the CDR3 reads TGTGCCAGCAACGCCAACTCTGGGGCCAACGTCCTGACTTTC.

The V and J genes are TRBV5-1 and TRBJ2-7; maybe TRBD2 (6 bases). The CDR3 spans 16 residues. The germline V and J ends were trimmed by 5 bases and 4 bases, with 22 bases remaining between them. The germline V gene has CDR1 SGHRS and CDR2 YFSETQ. The CDR3 loop is CASRPERLPGGYEQYF. As DNA, the CDR3 is TGCGCCAGCAGACCGGAGAGACTCCCTGGGGGGTACGAGCAGTACTTC.